The 14 T cell receptor beta chains given below trace back to one sample, sequenced in a study of blood T cell repertoires in COVID-19. The method was immunoSEQ multiplex PCR; TCRdb's version includes in-frame clones alone and lacks a portion of them. Seen here are 70,000 to 90,000 clones, around 89% observed once, and the top ten hold 0.9% to 1.5%. Sequencing was performed on PBMCs or T cells enriched from blood (not recorded which). All receptors derive from a woman in her fifties or sixties with acute COVID-19.

The J gene is TRBJ2-3, the V gene TRBV3-1 (or the pseudogene TRBV3-2), with 7 bases fitting TRBD1. This CDR3 is 16 amino acids long. Trimming took 4 bases from V and 2 from J; bases not matched to a gene: 9. The germline CDR1 and CDR2 sequences are LGHDT and YNNKEL (reference sequence). CDR3 loop: CASSRTGVGSTDTQYF. The CDR3 nucleotides are TGTGCCAGCAGCCGAACAGGGGTTGGATCCACAGATACGCAGTATTTT.

This chain uses TRBV19 with TRBJ2-1; 11 nucleotides line up with TRBD2. CDR1 and CDR2 from the germline V gene are LNHDA and SQIVND (reference sequence). V shed 5 bases, J shed 8 bases, and the junction held 8 bases outside the gene matches. The CDR3 is 15 residues long. DNA for the CDR3: TGTGCCAGTAGTGCGGCGACTAGCGGGAATTATGAGCAGTTCTTC. It encodes CASSAATSGNYEQFF.

The chain employs TRBV16 and TRBJ2-1, with 10 bases fitting TRBD2. This CDR3 is built from 15 residues. CDR1 and CDR2 from the germline V gene are KGHSY and FQNENV. Losses at the gene ends were 4 bases for V and 4 bases for J; bases not matched to a gene: 4. The CDR3 region has the DNA TGTGCCAGCAGCCCAGGGACTAGCGATTACAATGAGCAGTTCTTC. Translated, it gives CASSPGTSDYNEQFF. Combining the CDR3 with reference TRBV16 and TRBJ2-1 gives the whole variable domain GEEVAQTPKHLVRGEGQKAKLYCAPIKGHSYVFWYQQVLKNEFKFLISFQNENVFDETGMPKERFSAKCLPNSPCSLEIQATKLEDSAVYFCASSPGTSDYNEQFFGPGTRLTVL.

V gene TRBV5-1 combines with J gene TRBJ1-1, with 7 bases matching TRBD1. The CDR3 has 18 residues. Germline values: CDR1 SGHRS, CDR2 YFSETQ. The V gene end was trimmed by 4 bases and the J gene end by 1 base; junction bases not matched to a gene: 16. DNA of the CDR3: TGCGCCAGCAGCCGAGCCGAACAGGGGAGATACAGGAACACTGAAGCTTTCTTT. As protein: CASSRAEQGRYRNTEAFF.

This clone appeared a few times. This chain joins TRBV7-9 and TRBJ1-5; TRBD1 agrees at 10 bases. The CDR3 loop spans 17 amino acids. CDR1 is SEHNR and CDR2 is FQNEAQ in the germline V gene (reference sequence). J gave up 7 bases and V 0 bases, and 9 bases lay outside the gene matches. For the CDR3, the DNA is TGTGCCAGCAGCTTAGCAGGGGACAGGGGATCGGGACAGCCCCAGCATTTT. Translated: CASSLAGDRGSGQPQHF.

The chain has TRBV13 and TRBJ1-1; 7 bases align to TRBD1. The CDR3 is 12 amino acids. The junction had 5 bases not matched to a gene; V was cut back by 5 bases and J by 8 bases. CDR1 PRHDT and CDR2 FYEKMQ come from the germline V gene (reference sequence). In DNA form, the CDR3 reads TGTGCCAGCAGCCCCGGGACAGAAGAAGCTTTCTTT. Amino acid sequence: CASSPGTEEAFF.

This sequence joins TRBV7-8 and TRBJ2-7; 9 bases line up with TRBD2. Trimming at V came to 6 bases and at J to 0 bases, leaving 6 bases not matched to a gene. This CDR3 has 15 residues. Per germline, CDR1 SGHVS and CDR2 FQNEAQ. The chain's CDR3 is CASRGWREGSYEQYF. In DNA, the CDR3 is TGTGCCAGCAGGGGGTGGCGGGAGGGCTCCTACGAGCAGTACTTC.

In its sample, this clone was seen a few times. This chain connects TRBV2 to TRBJ1-1; D not certain. Per the germline V gene, CDR1 is SNHLY and CDR2 is FYNNEI. The CDR3 spans 14 residues. V shed 7 bases and J shed 0 bases, with 12 bases lying between them. CDR3 amino acids: CASIRAHMNTEAFF. The CDR3, as DNA: TGTGCCAGCATCCGCGCTCATATGAACACTGAAGCTTTCTTT.

V gene TRBV5-4 combines with J gene TRBJ2-3; D possibly corresponds to TRBD2 (6 bases). The CDR3 is 16 amino acids. V was clipped by 5 bases and J by 2 bases, with 18 bases between them. Germline CDR1 is SGHNT and CDR2 is YYREEE (reference sequence). The CDR3 nucleotides read TGTGCCAGCAGTTCAAGTCCGGACTACTCCACAGATACGCAGTATTTT. It codes for CASSSSPDYSTDTQYF. Full variable domain (outside the CDR3, taken from reference TRBV5-4 and TRBJ2-3): ETGVTQSPTHLIKTRGQQVTLRCSSQSGHNTVSWYQQALGQGPQFIFQYYREEENGRGNFPPRFSGLQFPNYSSELNVNALELDDSALYLCASSSSPDYSTDTQYFGPGTRLTVL.

This clone was observed once. This chain links TRBV11-2 with TRBJ1-1; D remains unclear. Germline assignment: CDR1 SGHAT and CDR2 FQNNGV. Trimming removed 1 base at V and 8 bases at J, with 14 bases between. This CDR3 has 14 residues. This CDR3 is CASSLADRRFEAFF. CDR3 sequence (DNA): TGTGCCAGCAGCTTAGCCGATAGGAGATTCGAAGCTTTCTTT.

This chain connects TRBV11-2 to TRBJ2-7; 7 bases are a match to TRBD2. CDR3 length: 13 amino acids. Germline values: CDR1 SGHAT, CDR2 FQNNGV. Unmatched junction bases numbered 4, after V lost 5 bases and J lost 3 bases. As DNA, the CDR3 is TGTGCCAGCAGCGGCCGGGACTACTACGAGCAGTACTTC. This encodes CASSGRDYYEQYF.

J is TRBJ2-1 and V is TRBV9, with 13 bases matching TRBD2. Germline V gives CDR1 SGDLS, CDR2 YYNGEE. This CDR3 has 15 residues. With 3 bases clipped from V and 9 bases from J, the junction kept 6 bases outside the gene matches. DNA of the CDR3: TGTGCCAGCAGCGCCCGGACTAGCGGGAGCCGTGAGCAGTTCTTC. This sequence encodes CASSARTSGSREQFF.

The chain joins TRBV19 to TRBJ2-3; 9 bases fit TRBD1. The CDR3 sequence is 14 residues long. V was clipped by 4 bases and J by 6 bases; unmatched bases: 5. Germline V CDR1 and CDR2: LNHDA, SQIVND (reference sequence). The CDR3 bases are TGTGCCAGTAGTAGAGGACAGGGGTTGGATACGCAGTATTTT. Amino acids: CASSRGQGLDTQYF.

This chain links TRBV5-1 with TRBJ2-7, with D uncertain. CDR1 is SGHRS, CDR2 YFSETQ, per germline. The CDR3 totals 18 residues. Trimming took off 2 bases at V and 2 bases at J, with 23 bases between the two ends. CDR3 loop: CASSFLPIQTQRAYEQYF. CDR3 bases: TGCGCCAGCAGCTTCTTACCAATCCAAACTCAGCGAGCCTACGAGCAGTACTTC.